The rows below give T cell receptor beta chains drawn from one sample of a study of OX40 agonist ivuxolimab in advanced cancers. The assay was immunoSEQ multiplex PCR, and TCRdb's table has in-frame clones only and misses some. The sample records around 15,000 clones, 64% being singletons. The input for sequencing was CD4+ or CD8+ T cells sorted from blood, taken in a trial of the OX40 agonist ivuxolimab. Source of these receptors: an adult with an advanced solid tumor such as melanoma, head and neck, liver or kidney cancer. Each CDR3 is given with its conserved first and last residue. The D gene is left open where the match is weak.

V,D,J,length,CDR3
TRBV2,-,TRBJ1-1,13,CASKLGMNTEAFF
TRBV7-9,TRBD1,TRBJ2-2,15,CASSVIGQGEWELFF
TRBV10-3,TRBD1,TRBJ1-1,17,CAISELRGGEGYTEAFF
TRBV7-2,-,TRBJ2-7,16,CASSSPMEGGTYEQYF
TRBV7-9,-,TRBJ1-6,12,CASRQTGRPLHF
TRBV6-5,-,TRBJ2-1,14,CAIQEGSGDNEQFF
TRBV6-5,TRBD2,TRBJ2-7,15,CASSSRLAGFYEQYF
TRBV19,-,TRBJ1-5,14,CASRFRQGNQPQHF
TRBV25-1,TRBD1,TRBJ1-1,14,CASSYTGGNTEAFF
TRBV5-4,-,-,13,CASSLIPQPEQYF
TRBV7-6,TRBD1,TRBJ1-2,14,CASSPTGFNYGYTF
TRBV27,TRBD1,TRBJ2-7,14,CASQTGTGGYEQYF
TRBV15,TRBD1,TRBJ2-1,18,CATSRDPATGTVYNEQFF
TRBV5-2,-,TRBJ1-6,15,CASSRLGVSNSPLHF
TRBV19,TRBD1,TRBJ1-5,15,CASSPTGGGNQPQHF
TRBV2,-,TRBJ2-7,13,CASSEGGFYEQYF
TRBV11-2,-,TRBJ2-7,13,CASSQVTGYEQYF
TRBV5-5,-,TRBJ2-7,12,CASSLGGYEQYF
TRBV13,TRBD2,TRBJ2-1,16,CASSLGSGGAYNEQFF
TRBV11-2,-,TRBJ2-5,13,CASTQDPGETQYF
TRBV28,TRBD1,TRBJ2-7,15,CASSPTGSGSYEQYF
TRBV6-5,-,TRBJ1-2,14,CASSYSKGLIGYTF
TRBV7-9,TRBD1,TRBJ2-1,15,CASSSERQGYDEQFF
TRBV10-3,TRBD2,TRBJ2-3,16,CAISESASGGTDTQYF
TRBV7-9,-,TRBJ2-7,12,CASSSGAYEQYF
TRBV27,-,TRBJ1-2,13,CASSLQANYGYTF
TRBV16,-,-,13,CASSRPGGHEQYF
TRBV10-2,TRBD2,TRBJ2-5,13,CASREAGGGTQYF
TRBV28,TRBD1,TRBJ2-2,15,CASSFWTGGTGELFF
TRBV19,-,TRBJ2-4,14,CASSMAGAKNIQYF
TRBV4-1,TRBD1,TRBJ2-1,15,CASSQDLGQGNEQFF
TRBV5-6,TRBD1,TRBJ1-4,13,CASSPGTGGKLFF
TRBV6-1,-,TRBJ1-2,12,CASSGLTYGYTF
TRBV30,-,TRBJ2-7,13,CAWGRSVRGEQYF
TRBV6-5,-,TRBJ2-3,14,CASSYEATADTQYF
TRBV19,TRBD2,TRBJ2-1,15,CASTIIAGVYNEQFF
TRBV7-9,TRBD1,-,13,CASSPTGGIEQYF